Listed here are 8 T cell receptor beta chains from one sample, sequenced in a study of blood T cell repertoires in COVID-19. The assay was immunoSEQ multiplex PCR, and TCRdb's table has in-frame clones only and misses some. The profile shows about 260,000 clones, 90% of them singletons. Input material: peripheral blood. The source is a woman in her 40s with acute or convalescent COVID-19.

V is TRBV5-5 and J is TRBJ2-1, with TRBD2 matching over 11 bases. J lost 8 bases, V lost 4 bases, and 8 bases had no gene match. Looked up from germline, CDR1 is SGHKS and CDR2 is YYEKEE (reference sequence). This CDR3 spans 15 amino acids. CDR3 bases: TGTGCCAGCAGCCCCCTAGCGGGGGGCGTCTATGAGCAGTTCTTC. Translating it yields CASSPLAGGVYEQFF.

V gene TRBV6-5 combines with J gene TRBJ2-1; 8 bases are a match to TRBD2. Germline V gives CDR1 MNHEY, CDR2 SVGAGI. The ends lost 2 bases at V and 4 bases at J; junction bases unmatched: 4. CDR3 length: 15 residues. CDR3 in amino acids: CASSYRSGGYNEQFF. CDR3 DNA: TGTGCCAGCAGTTACCGGAGCGGGGGTTACAATGAGCAGTTCTTC.

V and J are TRBV6-6 and TRBJ1-2; possibly TRBD1 for D (5 bases). Germline V lookup: CDR1 MNHNY, CDR2 SVGAGI (reference sequence). Trimming took off 4 bases at V and 3 bases at J, with 15 bases between the two ends. The CDR3 covers 15 residues. The CDR3 nucleotides read TGTGCCAGCAGTTTCCGATCAGGGTTTGACTATGGCTACACCTTC. This encodes CASSFRSGFDYGYTF.

The CDR3 coding sequence is TGTGCCAGCAGACACTCGGACAGGGGGCATGGCTACACCTTC. Residues: CASRHSDRGHGYTF. The chain combines TRBV6-5 with TRBJ1-2; 11 nucleotides agree with TRBD1. Unmatched junction bases numbered 6, after V lost 6 bases and J lost 6 bases. The germline V gene encodes CDR1 MNHEY and CDR2 SVGAGI. CDR3 size: 14 residues.

This clone came up once. The chain joins TRBV7-6 to TRBJ1-4, with TRBD1 identical over 9 bases. The V and J ends lost 1 base and 7 bases, in that order; junction bases with no gene match: 4. This CDR3 is 15 amino acids long. From germline, CDR1 is SGHVS and CDR2 FNYEAQ. CDR3 coding DNA: TGTGCCAGCAGCTTAGGTGGGACAGGGTTTGAAAAACTGTTTTTT. Amino acids: CASSLGGTGFEKLFF.

The gene calls are TRBV19 and TRBJ1-2; TRBD1 aligns across 8 bases. The CDR3 covers 16 residues. V lost 3 bases, J lost 4 bases, and 10 bases stayed unmatched. Germline lookup yields CDR1 LNHDA and CDR2 SQIVND (reference sequence). The CDR3 protein is CASSIFRVDRGYGYTF. CDR3 nucleotide sequence: TGTGCCAGTAGTATCTTCAGGGTTGACAGGGGCTATGGCTACACCTTC. Full variable domain (outside the CDR3, taken from reference TRBV19 and TRBJ1-2): DGGITQSPKYLFRKEGQNVTLSCEQNLNHDAMYWYRQDPGQGLRLIYYSQIVNDFQKGDIAEGYSVSREKKESFPLTVTSAQKNPTAFYLCASSIFRVDRGYGYTFGSGTRLTVV.

V and J are TRBV25-1 and TRBJ1-2, with 7 nucleotides matching TRBD1. CDR3 length equals 13 residues. V lost 4 bases, J lost 8 bases, and 7 bases stayed unmatched. Germline CDR1 reads MGHDK; CDR2 reads SYGVNS. In nucleotides, the CDR3 is TGTGCCAGCAGTGGCGACAGGGCTCGGGGCTACACCTTC. Its translation is CASSGDRARGYTF.

The rearrangement links TRBV10-3 to TRBJ1-5; D not resolved. Deletions cut 0 bases from V and 6 bases from J, with 9 bases between. The CDR3 length is 14 residues. Per the germline V gene, CDR1 is ENHRY and CDR2 is SYGVKD. The CDR3 DNA reads TGTGCCATCAGTGAGTCCCCAGGCGTTCAGCCCCAGCATTTT. As protein: CAISESPGVQPQHF.